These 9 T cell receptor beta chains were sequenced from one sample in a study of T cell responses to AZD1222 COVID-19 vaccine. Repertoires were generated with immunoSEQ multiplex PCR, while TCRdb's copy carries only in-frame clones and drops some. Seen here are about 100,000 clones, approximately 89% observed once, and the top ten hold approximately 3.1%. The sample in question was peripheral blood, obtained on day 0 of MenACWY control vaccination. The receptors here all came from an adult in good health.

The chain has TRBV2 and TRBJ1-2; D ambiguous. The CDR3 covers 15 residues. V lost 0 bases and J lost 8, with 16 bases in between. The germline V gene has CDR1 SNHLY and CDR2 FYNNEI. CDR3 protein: CASSEAPNQLRGYTF. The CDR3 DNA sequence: TGTGCCAGCAGTGAAGCCCCAAACCAACTCCGCGGCTACACCTTC.

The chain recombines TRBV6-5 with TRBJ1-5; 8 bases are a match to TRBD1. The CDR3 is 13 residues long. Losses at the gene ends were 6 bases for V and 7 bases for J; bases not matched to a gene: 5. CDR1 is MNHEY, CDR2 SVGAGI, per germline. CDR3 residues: CASSPDRGQPQHF. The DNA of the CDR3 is TGTGCCAGCAGCCCCGACAGGGGCCAGCCCCAGCATTTT.

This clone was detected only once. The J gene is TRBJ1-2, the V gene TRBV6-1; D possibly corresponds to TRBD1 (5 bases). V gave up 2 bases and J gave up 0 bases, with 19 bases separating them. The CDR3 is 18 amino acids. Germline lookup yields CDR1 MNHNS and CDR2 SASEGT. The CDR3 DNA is TGTGCCAGCAGTGAACCGGGGGATGTATCCTTCTCTAACTATGGCTACACCTTC. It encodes CASSEPGDVSFSNYGYTF.

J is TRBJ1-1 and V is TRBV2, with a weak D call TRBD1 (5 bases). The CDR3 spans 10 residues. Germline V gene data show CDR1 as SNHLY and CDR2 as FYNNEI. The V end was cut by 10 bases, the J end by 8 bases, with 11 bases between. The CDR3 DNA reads TGTGCCACAGAACGACAGGAAGCTTTCTTT. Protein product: CATERQEAFF. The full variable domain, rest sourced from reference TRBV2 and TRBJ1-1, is EPEVTQTPSHQVTQMGQEVILRCVPISNHLYFYWYRQILGQKVEFLVSFYNNEISEKSEIFDDQFSVERPDGSNFTLKIRSTKLEDSAMYFCATERQEAFFGQGTRLTVV.

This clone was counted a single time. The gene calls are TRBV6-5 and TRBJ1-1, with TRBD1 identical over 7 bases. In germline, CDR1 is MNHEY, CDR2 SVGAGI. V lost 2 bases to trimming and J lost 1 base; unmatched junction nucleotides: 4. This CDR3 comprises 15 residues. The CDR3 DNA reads TGTGCCAGCAGTTACCCTACAGGGGCGAACACTGAAGCTTTCTTT. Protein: CASSYPTGANTEAFF.

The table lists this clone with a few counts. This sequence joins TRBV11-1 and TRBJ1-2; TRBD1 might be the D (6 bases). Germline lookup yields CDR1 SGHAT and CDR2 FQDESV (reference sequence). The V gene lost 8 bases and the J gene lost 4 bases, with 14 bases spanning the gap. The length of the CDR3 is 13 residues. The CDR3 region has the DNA TGTGCCAGCGCCGCCTGGGGGCCCTATGGCTACACCTTC. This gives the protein CASAAWGPYGYTF.

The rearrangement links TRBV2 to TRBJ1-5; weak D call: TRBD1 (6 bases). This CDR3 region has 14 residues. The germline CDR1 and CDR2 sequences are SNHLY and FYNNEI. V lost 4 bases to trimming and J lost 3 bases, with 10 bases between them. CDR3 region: CASSATGLNQPQHF. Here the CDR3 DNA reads TGTGCCAGCAGTGCGACAGGACTCAATCAGCCCCAGCATTTT.

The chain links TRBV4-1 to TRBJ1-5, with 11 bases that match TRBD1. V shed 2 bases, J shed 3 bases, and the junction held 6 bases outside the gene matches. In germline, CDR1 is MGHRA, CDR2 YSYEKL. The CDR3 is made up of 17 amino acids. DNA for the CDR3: TGCGCCAGCAGCCAACCAGGACAGGGGGCATACAATCAGCCCCAGCATTTT. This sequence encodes CASSQPGQGAYNQPQHF.

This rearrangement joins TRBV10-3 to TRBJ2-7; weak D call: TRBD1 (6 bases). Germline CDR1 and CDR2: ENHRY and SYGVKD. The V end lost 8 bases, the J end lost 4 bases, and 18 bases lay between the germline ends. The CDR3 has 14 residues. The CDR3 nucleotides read TGTGCCATCCCCACCGGGACAAGATCTTACGAGCAGTACTTC. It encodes CAIPTGTRSYEQYF.